The 20 T cell receptor beta chains below all came from one sample that was sequenced in a study of T-cell memory formation after mild COVID-19. TCRdb recomputed calls from the 5' RACE reads with MiXCR, one row per CDR3 protein. This table has hundreds of thousands of distinct CDR3 sequences, more than 15% appearing once. Sequencing was carried out using PBMCs or a T cell subset sorted from them (not recorded which). The receptors were gathered from an adult woman who had mild COVID-19 (a few samples of this study predate the infection). Cell type and time point are not known.

This clonotype was found a few times. The chain carries TRBV4-3 and TRBJ2-1, with 7 nucleotides matching TRBD2. CDR1 and CDR2 from the germline V gene are LGHNA and YSLEER. V shed 4 bases and J 9 bases; nucleotides not matched to a gene: 6. The CDR3 loop spans 13 amino acids. CDR3 sequence (DNA): TGCGCCAGCAGCCGCGGGAGCTTCGGTGAGCAGTTCTTC. Translating gives CASSRGSFGEQFF.

The V call is TRBV7-2, the J call TRBJ2-2; the D gene is possibly TRBD1 (6 bases). The CDR3 length is 16 residues. V lost 4 bases and J 5 bases, leaving 17 bases between the germline ends. Looked up from germline, CDR1 is SGHTA and CDR2 is FQGNSA. CDR3 sequence: CASSSSSGVRTGELFF. CDR3 DNA sequence: TGTGCCAGCAGCTCCAGTTCAGGGGTCAGGACCGGGGAGCTGTTTTTT.

The rearrangement joins TRBV5-8 to TRBJ2-3, with D perhaps matching TRBD1 or TRBD2 (5 bases each). This CDR3 comprises 13 residues. Trimming took 7 bases from V and 1 from J, leaving 10 bases between them. Germline V gene lookup returns CDR1 SGHTS and CDR2 YDEGEE. The CDR3 is CASPGRGTDTQYF. The CDR3, as DNA: TGTGCCAGCCCGGGACGGGGCACAGATACGCAGTATTTT.

This clonotype was seen a few times. The rearrangement uses TRBV24-1 and TRBJ2-1; 14 bases match TRBD2. V lost 3 bases and J lost 10; bases outside the gene matches: 4. This CDR3 comprises 15 residues. Germline V gene lookup returns CDR1 KGHDR and CDR2 SFDVKD. The CDR3 sequence: CATSDPGLAGAEQFF. CDR3 DNA: TGTGCCACCAGTGATCCGGGACTAGCGGGGGCCGAGCAGTTCTTC.

This clonotype was seen at least ten times. The J gene is TRBJ2-3, the V gene TRBV20-1; D may match TRBD1 or TRBD2 (7 bases each). V was trimmed by 4 bases and J by 1 base, leaving 18 bases between them. The CDR3 covers 16 residues. Germline CDR1 is DFQATT and CDR2 is SNEGSKA (reference sequence). CDR3 DNA sequence: TGCAGTGCTACGTCCAGGGGGGGAGGGGGCACAGATACGCAGTATTTT. Translation gives CSATSRGGGGTDTQYF.

This clonotype has just a few counts. DNA for the CDR3: TGCGCCAGCAGCTTGACCCCGGGACAGAGATACAATGAGCAGTTCTTC. Encoded protein: CASSLTPGQRYNEQFF. V gene TRBV5-1 combines with J gene TRBJ2-1; 7 nucleotides match TRBD1. The CDR3 has 16 residues. Germline V gene data show CDR1 as SGHRS and CDR2 as YFSETQ. The junction had 8 bases not matched to a gene; V was cut back by 1 base and J by 4 bases.

This clonotype has a handful of counts. The rearrangement uses TRBV11-2 and TRBJ2-5, with TRBD2 as a possible D gene (5 bases). This CDR3 is built from 14 residues. Germline V lookup: CDR1 SGHAT, CDR2 FQNNGV. V was cut by 5 bases and J by 5 bases, with 15 bases left in between. CDR3 in amino acids: CASSLDFSRETQYF. CDR3 in DNA: TGTGCCAGCAGCCTGGACTTTTCCCGGGAGACCCAGTACTTC.

V and J are TRBV7-9 and TRBJ2-1; possibly TRBD2 for D (6 bases). Germline V lookup: CDR1 SEHNR, CDR2 FQNEAQ (reference sequence). This CDR3 is built from 18 residues. Deletions cut 0 bases from V and 8 bases from J, with 23 bases between. The CDR3 is CASSLAVERSTPGDEQFF. The CDR3 DNA reads TGTGCCAGCAGCTTAGCGGTCGAGCGTTCGACTCCGGGGGATGAGCAGTTCTTC.

This chain joins TRBV12-3 or TRBV12-4 and TRBJ1-1; the D gene is possibly TRBD1 (5 bases). V gave up 5 bases and J gave up 0 bases, with 13 bases separating them. The CDR3 is 15 residues long. CDR3 DNA sequence: TGTGCCAGCAGTCTGCGACAGAAGATGAACACTGAAGCTTTCTTT. This translates into CASSLRQKMNTEAFF.

CDR3 nucleotide sequence: TGTGCCAGCAGTCTACTAGCGGGAGCCAATGAGCAGTTCTTC. It translates to CASSLLAGANEQFF. The genes are TRBV6-2 or TRBV6-3 and TRBJ2-1; 11 bases map to TRBD2. This CDR3 has 14 amino acids. Losses at the gene ends were 5 bases for V and 6 bases for J; bases not matched to a gene: 3. Germline CDR1 and CDR2: MNHEY and SVGEGT.

This clonotype was seen a few times. The gene calls are TRBV7-6 and TRBJ2-1; possibly TRBD2 for D (6 bases). Germline values: CDR1 SGHVS, CDR2 FNYEAQ. Trimming took 5 bases from V and 5 from J, leaving 19 bases between them. The CDR3 length is 16 residues. CDR3 in DNA: TGTGCCAGCAGCCCACTAGCTGGGAGAAAAAACAATGAGCAGTTCTTC. This sequence encodes CASSPLAGRKNNEQFF. The full variable domain, completed using reference TRBV7-6 and TRBJ2-1, is GAGVSQSPRYKVTKRGQDVALRCDPISGHVSLYWYRQALGQGPEFLTYFNYEAQQDKSGLPNDRFSAERPEGSISTLTIQRTEQRDSAMYRCASSPLAGRKNNEQFFGPGTRLTVL.

This sequence joins TRBV2 and TRBJ2-7, with 10 bases lining up with TRBD2. V was pared by 6 bases and J by 2 bases, with 4 bases of the junction left unmatched. The CDR3 has 14 residues. Germline V gene lookup returns CDR1 SNHLY and CDR2 FYNNEI. The CDR3 region has the DNA TGTGCCAGCAGGGGAACTAGCGGGGCCTACGAGCAGTACTTC. It specifies CASRGTSGAYEQYF.

This chain joins TRBV28 and TRBJ2-1, with 8 bases identical to TRBD2. This CDR3 contains 16 residues. Trimming at V came to 6 bases and at J to 1 base, leaving 8 bases not matched to a gene. Germline V gene lookup returns CDR1 MDHEN and CDR2 SYDVKM. In DNA form, the CDR3 reads TGTGCCAGCAGAGGCTTTACTAGCGGTTCCTACAATGAGCAGTTCTTC. Residues: CASRGFTSGSYNEQFF.

This clonotype was seen a few times. The rearrangement uses TRBV3-1 and TRBJ1-1; D is ambiguous. Germline V gene sequence: CDR1 LGHDT, CDR2 YNNKEL (reference sequence). V was pared by 4 bases and J by 1 base, with 16 bases between. This CDR3 is 16 amino acids long. The CDR3 spells CASSPPIGGGNTEAFF. CDR3 nucleotide sequence: TGTGCCAGCAGCCCACCAATAGGAGGCGGGAACACTGAAGCTTTCTTT.

This clonotype was recorded a few times. This chain links TRBV12-3 or TRBV12-4 with TRBJ2-1, with 7 nucleotides matching TRBD2. This CDR3 has 15 amino acids. Trimming cost V 6 bases and J 0 bases; bases outside gene matches: 5. Here the CDR3 reads CASRVASGSYNEQFF. The CDR3 bases are TGTGCCAGCAGGGTGGCTAGCGGCTCCTACAATGAGCAGTTCTTC.

Here the CDR3 reads CASSRQASGAYEQYF. The CDR3 region has the DNA TGTGCCAGCAGCCGGCAGGCTAGCGGGGCCTACGAGCAGTACTTC. This rearrangement joins TRBV5-6 to TRBJ2-7, with 9 bases that match TRBD2. Germline CDR1 and CDR2: SGHDT and YYEEEE. The CDR3 spans 15 residues. The trim removed 4 bases at V and 2 bases at J, leaving 7 bases unmatched.

This clonotype was seen more than once but under ten times. The chain uses TRBV27 and TRBJ2-7, with D perhaps TRBD2 (6 bases). The germline V and J ends were trimmed by 8 bases and 4 bases, with 21 bases remaining between them. This CDR3 has 15 residues. In germline, CDR1 is MNHEY, CDR2 SMNVEV (reference sequence). The CDR3 DNA reads as TGTGCCAGCTGGGGCCCGGGACCGGAGGGATACGAGCAGTACTTC. Translated, it gives CASWGPGPEGYEQYF.

This clonotype was seen more than once but under ten times. V gene TRBV6-2 or TRBV6-3 combines with J gene TRBJ2-7, with 12 bases lining up with TRBD2. V shed 6 bases, J shed 0 bases, and the junction held 15 bases outside the gene matches. Germline V gene data show CDR1 as MNHEY and CDR2 as SVGEGT. CDR3 length: 19 amino acids. This chain's CDR3 is CASSHNTSGRRGHSYEQYF. As DNA, the CDR3 is TGTGCCAGCAGCCACAATACTAGCGGGAGGAGGGGCCACTCCTACGAGCAGTACTTC.

The gene calls are TRBV12-3 or TRBV12-4 and TRBJ2-7; 11 positions agree with TRBD2. The CDR3 loop spans 17 amino acids. V lost 2 bases and J lost 0; bases outside the gene matches: 6. As DNA, the CDR3 is TGTGCCAGCAGTTTAACGGGACTAGCGGACAGCTCCTACGAGCAGTACTTC. This encodes CASSLTGLADSSYEQYF.

This clonotype was seen a handful of times. The V gene is TRBV5-1, the J gene TRBJ2-6, with no clear D. The V gene lost 3 bases and the J gene lost 1 base, with 11 bases spanning the gap. The CDR3 consists of 16 residues. Germline V gene sequence: CDR1 SGHRS, CDR2 YFSETQ. The CDR3: CASSYSGASGANVLTF. The CDR3 bases are TGCGCCAGCAGCTATTCGGGTGCGTCTGGGGCCAACGTCCTGACTTTC.